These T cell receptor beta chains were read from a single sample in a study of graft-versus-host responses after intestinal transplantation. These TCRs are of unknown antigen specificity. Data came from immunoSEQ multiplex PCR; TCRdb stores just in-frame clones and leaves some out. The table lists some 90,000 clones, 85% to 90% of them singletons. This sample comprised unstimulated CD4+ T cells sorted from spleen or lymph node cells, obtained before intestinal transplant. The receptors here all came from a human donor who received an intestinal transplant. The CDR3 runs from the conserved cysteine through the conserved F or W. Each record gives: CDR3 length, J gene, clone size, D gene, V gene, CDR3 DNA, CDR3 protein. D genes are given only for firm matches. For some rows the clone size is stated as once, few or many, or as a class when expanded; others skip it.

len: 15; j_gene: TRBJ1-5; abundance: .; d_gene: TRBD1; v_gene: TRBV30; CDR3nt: TGTGCCTGGAGGTGGGACAGAGCGGGGGTTCAGCCCCAGCATTTT; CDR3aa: CAWRWDRAGVQPQHF
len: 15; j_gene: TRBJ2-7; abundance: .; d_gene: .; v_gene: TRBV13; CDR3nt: TGTGCCAGCAGCTTGGGCACTTCAAGAGGGTCCGAGCAGTACTTC; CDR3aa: CASSLGTSRGSEQYF
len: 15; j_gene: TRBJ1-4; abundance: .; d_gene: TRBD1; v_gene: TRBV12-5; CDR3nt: TGTGCTAGTGGTTTGCGGGACAGTTCTAATGAAAAACTGTTTTTT; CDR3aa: CASGLRDSSNEKLFF
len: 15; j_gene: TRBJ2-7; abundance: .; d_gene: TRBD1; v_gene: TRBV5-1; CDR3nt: TGCGCCAGCAGCGTGAACAGGGGGCGATTCCCCGAGCAGTACTTC; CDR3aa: CASSVNRGRFPEQYF
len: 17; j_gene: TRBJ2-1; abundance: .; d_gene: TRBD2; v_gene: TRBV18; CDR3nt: TGTGCCAGCTCACCCTCGGGACTAGCGGGGGGGTGGAATGAGCAGTTCTTC; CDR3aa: CASSPSGLAGGWNEQFF
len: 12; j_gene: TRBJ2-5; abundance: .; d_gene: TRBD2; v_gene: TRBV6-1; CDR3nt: TGTGCCAGCAGGACTAGCGGAGAGACCCAGTACTTC; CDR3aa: CASRTSGETQYF
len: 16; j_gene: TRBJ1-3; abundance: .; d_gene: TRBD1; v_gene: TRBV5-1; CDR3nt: TGCGCCAGCAGCCACGGACAGGGGGCAACTGGAAACACCATATATTTT; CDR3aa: CASSHGQGATGNTIYF
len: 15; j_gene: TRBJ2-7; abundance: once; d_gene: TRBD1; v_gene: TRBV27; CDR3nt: TGTGCCAGCAGCCACATCCGGGACAGGGGGGGCGAGCAGTACTTC; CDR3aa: CASSHIRDRGGEQYF
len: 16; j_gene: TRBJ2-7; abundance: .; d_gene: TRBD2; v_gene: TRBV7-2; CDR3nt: TGTGCCAGCAGCCTTGGGGTAGCGGGGGGCCTCTACGAGCAGTACTTC; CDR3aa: CASSLGVAGGLYEQYF
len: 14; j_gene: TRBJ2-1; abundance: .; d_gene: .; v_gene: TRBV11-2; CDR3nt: TGTGCCAGCAGCCCCCAACCCAGCGGCAATGAGCAGTTCTTC; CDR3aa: CASSPQPSGNEQFF
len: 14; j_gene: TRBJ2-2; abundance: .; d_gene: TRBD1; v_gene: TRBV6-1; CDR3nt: TGTGCCAGCAGCCCGTGGACAGGCTCCGGGGAGCTGTTTTTT; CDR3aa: CASSPWTGSGELFF
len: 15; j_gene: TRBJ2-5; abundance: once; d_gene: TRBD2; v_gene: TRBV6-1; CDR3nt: TGTGCCAGCTCGGGACTAGCGGGGGCGGGGGAGACCCAGTACTTC; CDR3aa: CASSGLAGAGETQYF
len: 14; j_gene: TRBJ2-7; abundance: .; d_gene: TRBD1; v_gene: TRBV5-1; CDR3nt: TGCGCCAGCAGCCTCTCCACGACAGGGTCCGAGCAGTACTTC; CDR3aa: CASSLSTTGSEQYF
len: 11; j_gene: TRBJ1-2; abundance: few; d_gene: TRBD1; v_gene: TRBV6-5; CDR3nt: TGTGCCACCGGACAGGGCTATGGCTACACCTTC; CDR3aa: CATGQGYGYTF
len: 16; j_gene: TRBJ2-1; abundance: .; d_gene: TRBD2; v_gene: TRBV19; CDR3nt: TGTGCCAGTAGCTGGGGCGGGGGGACCCTTTACAATGAGCAGTTCTTC; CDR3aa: CASSWGGGTLYNEQFF
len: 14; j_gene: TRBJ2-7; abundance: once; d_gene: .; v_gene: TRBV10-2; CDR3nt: TGCGCCAGCAGTACCACGGACACAGCCTACGAGCAGTACTTC; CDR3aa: CASSTTDTAYEQYF
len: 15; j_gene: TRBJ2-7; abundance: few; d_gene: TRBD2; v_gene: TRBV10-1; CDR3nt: TGCGCCAGCAGGAACTTAGCGGGGAAGACCTACGAGCAGTACTTC; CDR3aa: CASRNLAGKTYEQYF
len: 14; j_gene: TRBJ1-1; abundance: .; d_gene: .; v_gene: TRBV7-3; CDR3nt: TGTGCCAGCAGCCCCCAACAGGGGAACACTGAAGCTTTCTTT; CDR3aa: CASSPQQGNTEAFF
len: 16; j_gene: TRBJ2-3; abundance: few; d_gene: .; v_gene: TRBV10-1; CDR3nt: TGCGCCAGCACTCCCAATGTGGCGGGGGCTACAGATACGCAGTATTTT; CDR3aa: CASTPNVAGATDTQYF
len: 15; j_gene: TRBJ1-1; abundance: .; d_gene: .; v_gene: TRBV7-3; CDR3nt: TGTGCCAGCAGCTTCTCAGCGGGCCAGAACACTGAAGCTTTCTTT; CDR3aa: CASSFSAGQNTEAFF
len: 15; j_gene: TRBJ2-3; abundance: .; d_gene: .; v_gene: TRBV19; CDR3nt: TGTGCCAGTAGTACCCGGGACTTCACACTAGATACGCAGTATTTT; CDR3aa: CASSTRDFTLDTQYF
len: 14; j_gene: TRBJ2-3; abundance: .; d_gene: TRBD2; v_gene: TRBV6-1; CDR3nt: TGTGCCAGCTGTAGCGGGGGGGCCTCAGATACGCAGTATTTT; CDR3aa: CASCSGGASDTQYF
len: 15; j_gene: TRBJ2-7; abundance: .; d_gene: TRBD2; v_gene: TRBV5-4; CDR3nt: TGTGCCAGCAGCTTGGCCCGCGGGGGGGCCTACGAGCAGTACTTC; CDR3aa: CASSLARGGAYEQYF
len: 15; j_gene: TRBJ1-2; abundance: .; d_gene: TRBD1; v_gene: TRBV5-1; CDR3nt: TGCGCCAGCAGCCTGACAGGGAATTTCGACTATGGCTACACCTTC; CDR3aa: CASSLTGNFDYGYTF
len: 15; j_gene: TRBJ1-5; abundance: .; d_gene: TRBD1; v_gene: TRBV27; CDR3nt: TGTGCCAGCAGTCCCCAGGGACAGGGTAGTCAGCCCCAGCATTTT; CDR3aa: CASSPQGQGSQPQHF
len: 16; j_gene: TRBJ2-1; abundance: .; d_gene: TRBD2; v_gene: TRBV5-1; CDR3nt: TGCGCCAGCATCGGGGCAGCGGGGGGAAACTACAATGAGCAGTTCTTC; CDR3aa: CASIGAAGGNYNEQFF
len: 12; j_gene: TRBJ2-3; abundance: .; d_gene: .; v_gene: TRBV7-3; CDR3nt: TGTGCCAGCAGGGCAACGGGAGATACGCAGTATTTT; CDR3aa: CASRATGDTQYF
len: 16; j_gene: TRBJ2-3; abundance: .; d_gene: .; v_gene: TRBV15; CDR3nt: TGTGCCACCAGCACATTAGCGGTACCCAGCACAGATACGCAGTATTTT; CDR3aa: CATSTLAVPSTDTQYF
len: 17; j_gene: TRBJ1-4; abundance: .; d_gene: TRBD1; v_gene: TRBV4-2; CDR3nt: TGTGCCAGCAGCCAAGAACGCCCCGGGACAGGGAATGAAAAACTGTTTTTT; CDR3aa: CASSQERPGTGNEKLFF
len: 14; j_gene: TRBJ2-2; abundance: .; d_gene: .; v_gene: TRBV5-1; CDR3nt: TGCGCCAGCAGCTTGGGCCGGGGAGGCGGGGAGCTGTTTTTT; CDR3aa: CASSLGRGGGELFF
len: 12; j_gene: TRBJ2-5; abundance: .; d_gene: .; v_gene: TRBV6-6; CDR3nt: TGTGCCAGCAGTTACGGGGGGGAGACCCAGTACTTC; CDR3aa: CASSYGGETQYF
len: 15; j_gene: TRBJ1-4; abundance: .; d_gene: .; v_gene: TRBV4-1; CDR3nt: TGCGCCAGCAGCCACGGGGATGCAACTAATGAAAAACTGTTTTTT; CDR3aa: CASSHGDATNEKLFF
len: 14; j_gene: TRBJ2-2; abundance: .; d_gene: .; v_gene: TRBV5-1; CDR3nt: TGCGCCAGCAGCTTGGGACAGAACACCGGGGAGCTGTTTTTT; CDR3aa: CASSLGQNTGELFF
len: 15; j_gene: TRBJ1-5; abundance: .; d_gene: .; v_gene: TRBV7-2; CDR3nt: TGTGCCAGCAGCTTTAGCCAGGAGGGTTATCAGCCCCAGCATTTT; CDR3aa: CASSFSQEGYQPQHF
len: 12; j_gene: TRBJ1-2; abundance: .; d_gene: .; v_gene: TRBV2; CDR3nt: TGTGCCAGCATCGGGCAGGGGAGTTGGTACACCTTC; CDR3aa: CASIGQGSWYTF
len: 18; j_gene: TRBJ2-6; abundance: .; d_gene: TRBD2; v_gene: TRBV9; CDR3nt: TGTGCCAGCAGCGGGGGACTAGCGGGGGGCCCTGGGGCCAACGTCCTGACTTTC; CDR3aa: CASSGGLAGGPGANVLTF
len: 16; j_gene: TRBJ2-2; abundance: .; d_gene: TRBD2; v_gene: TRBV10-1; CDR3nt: TGCGCCAGCAGTGAAGGGCTAGCGGGGAACACCGGGGAGCTGTTTTTT; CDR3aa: CASSEGLAGNTGELFF
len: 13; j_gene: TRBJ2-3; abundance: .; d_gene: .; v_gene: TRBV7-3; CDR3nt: TGTGCCAGCAGCCCACCTAACGGGGATACGCAGTATTTT; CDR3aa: CASSPPNGDTQYF
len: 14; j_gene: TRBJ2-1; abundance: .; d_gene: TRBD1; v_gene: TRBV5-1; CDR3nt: TGCGCCAGCAGCTCCTGGACAGGGAACAATGAGCAGTTCTTC; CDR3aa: CASSSWTGNNEQFF
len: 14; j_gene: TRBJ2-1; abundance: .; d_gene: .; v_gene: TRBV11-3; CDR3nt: TGTGCCAGCAGCCCCACGGGTTCGGTTAATGAGCAGTTCTTC; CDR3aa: CASSPTGSVNEQFF
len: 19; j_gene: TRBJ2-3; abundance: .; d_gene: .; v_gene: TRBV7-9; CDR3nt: TGTGCCAGCAGCCATGGACAGCTTCTCGCTCTCACTAGCACAGATACGCAGTATTTT; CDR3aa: CASSHGQLLALTSTDTQYF
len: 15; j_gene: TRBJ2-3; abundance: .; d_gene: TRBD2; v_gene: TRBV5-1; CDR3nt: TGCGCCAGCAGCTTGGACGGGGGGGCTACAGATACGCAGTATTTT; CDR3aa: CASSLDGGATDTQYF
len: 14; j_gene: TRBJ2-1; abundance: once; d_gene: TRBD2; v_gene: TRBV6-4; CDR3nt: TGTGCCAGCAGTGACGGCGGGGGGGCGGATGAGCAGTTCTTC; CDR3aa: CASSDGGGADEQFF
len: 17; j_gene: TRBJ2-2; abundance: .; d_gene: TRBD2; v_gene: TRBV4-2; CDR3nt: TGTGCCAGCAGCCAAGCGACTAGCGGGGGCCCGACCGGGGAGCTGTTTTTT; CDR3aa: CASSQATSGGPTGELFF
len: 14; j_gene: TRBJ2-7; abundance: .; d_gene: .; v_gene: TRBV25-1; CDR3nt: TGTGCGACGGGAAACGCGGGGCTACCACGCGAGCAGCACTTC; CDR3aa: CATGNAGLPREQHF
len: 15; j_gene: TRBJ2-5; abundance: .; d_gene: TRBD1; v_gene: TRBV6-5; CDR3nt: TGTGCCAGCGAGGCGGGACAGGGGCGCGCCGGGGCCCAGTACTTC; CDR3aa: CASEAGQGRAGAQYF
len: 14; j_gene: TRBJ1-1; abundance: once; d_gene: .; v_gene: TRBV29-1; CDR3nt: TGCAGCGTTGTCGGGGGAGGGGTGAACACTGAAGCTTTCTTT; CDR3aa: CSVVGGGVNTEAFF